This TCR beta chain derives from a study of monozygotic twins with inflammatory bowel disease. Study results and limitations: Among T cells, the various subtypes were not distinguishable.

With the 5' RACE reads reprocessed, TCRdb shows one record per CDR3 protein and no DNA. Its clone listing holds approximately 390,000 distinct CDR3 sequences. The germline gives CDR1 SGHRS, CDR2 YFSETQ. The CDR3 contains 15 residues. As to this clonotype: As yet, its antigen is unknown.

The specimen was blood. The J gene is TRBJ2-1, the V gene TRBV5-1; TCRdb reports TRBD1, a call that lacks DNA to check it against. This receptor was identified in a human donor with ulcerative colitis or Crohn's disease, or a healthy co-twin of an affected twin (not recorded which). The CDR3 spells CASSLGQGIYNEQFF.